This entry features one TCR beta chain sequence. The data were taken from a study of blood T cell repertoires in COVID-19. Study background: Specimens from acute and convalescent COVID-19 originated in the United States, Italy and Spain. PBMCs, B-cell-depleted T cells, or T cells were the source of the cDNA or gDNA that made up the material.

CDR1 and CDR2 from the germline V gene are ENHRY and SYGVKD. The CDR3 extends over 14 amino acids. The V end lost 3 bases, the J end lost 3 bases, and 12 bases lay between the germline ends. Per the original data handling: Researchers report that nucleated cell counts were estimated from reference gene primer amplification. Method: immunoSEQ multiplex PCR; TCRdb's copy keeps in-frame clones and lacks some. The V and J calls and clone size are taken from that table; D and trimming were inferred from the DNA. The table records fewer than 300,000 clones, 65% to 90% of them present only once. The chain recombines TRBV10-3 with TRBJ2-7; weak D call: TRBD2 (5 bases). The sequence was obtained from a human donor in a cohort sampled during active COVID-19. Sequencing was performed on peripheral blood. The CDR3 protein is CAISEGRDYYEQYF. DNA of the CDR3: TGTGCCATCAGTGAAGGAAGAGACTACTACGAGCAGTACTTC.